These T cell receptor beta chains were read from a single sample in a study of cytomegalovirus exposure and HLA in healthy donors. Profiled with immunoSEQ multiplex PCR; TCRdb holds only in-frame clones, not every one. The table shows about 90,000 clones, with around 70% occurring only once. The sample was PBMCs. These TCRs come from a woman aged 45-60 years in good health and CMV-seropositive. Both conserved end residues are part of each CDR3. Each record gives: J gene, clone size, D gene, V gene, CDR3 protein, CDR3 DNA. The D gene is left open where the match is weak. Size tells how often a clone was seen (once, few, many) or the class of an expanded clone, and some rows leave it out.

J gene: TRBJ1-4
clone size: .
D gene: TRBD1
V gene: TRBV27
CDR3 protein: CASSTGGREKLFF
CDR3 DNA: TGTGCCAGCAGTACAGGGGGCCGGGAAAAACTGTTTTTT

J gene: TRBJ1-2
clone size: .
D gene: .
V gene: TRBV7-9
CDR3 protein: CASSPKARETNYGYTF
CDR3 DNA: TGTGCCAGCAGCCCAAAGGCACGGGAAACTAACTATGGCTACACCTTC

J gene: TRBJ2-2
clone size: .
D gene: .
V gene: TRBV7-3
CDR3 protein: CASSLSASGAGELFF
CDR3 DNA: TGTGCCAGCAGCTTAAGCGCTAGTGGCGCCGGGGAGCTGTTTTTT

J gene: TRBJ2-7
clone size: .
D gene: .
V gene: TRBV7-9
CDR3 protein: CSSSETSYEQYF
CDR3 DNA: TGTTCCAGCAGCGAAACTAGTTACGAGCAGTACTTC

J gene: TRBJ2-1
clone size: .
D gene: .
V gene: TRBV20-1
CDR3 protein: CSAPTYNEQFF
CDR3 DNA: TGCAGTGCACCAACTTACAATGAGCAGTTCTTC

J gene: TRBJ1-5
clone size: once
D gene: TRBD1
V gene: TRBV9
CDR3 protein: CASSRTGDDRNQPQHF
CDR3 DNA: TGTGCCAGCAGCCGGACAGGGGACGATAGGAATCAGCCCCAGCATTTT

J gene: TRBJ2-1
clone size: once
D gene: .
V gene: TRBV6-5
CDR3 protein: CASSYGGVSYNEQFF
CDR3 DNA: TGTGCCAGCAGTTATGGCGGGGTTTCCTACAATGAGCAGTTCTTC

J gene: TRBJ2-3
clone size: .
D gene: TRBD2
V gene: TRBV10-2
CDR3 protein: CASNPSGPGTDTQYF
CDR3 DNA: TGCGCCAGCAATCCTAGCGGGCCTGGCACAGATACGCAGTATTTT

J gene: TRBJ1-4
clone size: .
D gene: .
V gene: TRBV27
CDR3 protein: CASSLSRGGRGKLFF
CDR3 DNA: TGTGCCAGCAGTTTATCGCGGGGGGGGCGAGGAAAACTGTTTTTT

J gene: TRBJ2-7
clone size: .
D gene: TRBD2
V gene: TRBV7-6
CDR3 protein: CASSLTSGSHEQYF
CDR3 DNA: TGTGCCAGCAGCTTAACTAGCGGGAGCCACGAGCAGTACTTC

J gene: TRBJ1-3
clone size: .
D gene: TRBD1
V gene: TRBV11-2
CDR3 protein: CASTRGASSGNTIYF
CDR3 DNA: TGTGCCAGCACCAGGGGGGCCTCCTCTGGAAACACCATATATTTT

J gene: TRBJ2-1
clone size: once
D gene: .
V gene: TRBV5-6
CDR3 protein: CASSIIQTGVRSNEQFF
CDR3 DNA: TGTGCCAGCAGCATAATACAGACGGGGGTGAGGTCCAATGAGCAGTTCTTC

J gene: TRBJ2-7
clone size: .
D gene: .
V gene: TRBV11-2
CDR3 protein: CASSHPIVSSYEQYF
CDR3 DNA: TGTGCCAGCAGCCATCCCATTGTGAGCTCCTACGAGCAGTACTTC

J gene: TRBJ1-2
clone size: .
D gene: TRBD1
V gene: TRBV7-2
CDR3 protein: CASTNAAGGAGGTF
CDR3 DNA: TGTGCCAGCACCAACGCCGCAGGGGGCGCCGGTGGGACCTTC

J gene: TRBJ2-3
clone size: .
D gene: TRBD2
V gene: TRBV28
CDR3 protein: CASRTSGLLRSTDTQYF
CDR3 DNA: TGTGCCAGCAGAACTAGCGGCCTACTCCGGAGCACAGATACGCAGTATTTT

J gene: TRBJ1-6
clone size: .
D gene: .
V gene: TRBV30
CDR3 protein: CAWRPLLGGSYNSPLHF
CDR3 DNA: TGTGCCTGGAGACCCTTACTAGGAGGGTCCTATAATTCACCCCTCCACTTT

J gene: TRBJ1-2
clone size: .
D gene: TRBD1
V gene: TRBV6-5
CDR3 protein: CASSPIPGQGGGYTF
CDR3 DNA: TGTGCCAGCAGCCCCATCCCGGGACAGGGTGGCGGCTACACCTTC

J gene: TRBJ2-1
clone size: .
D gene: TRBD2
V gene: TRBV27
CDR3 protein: CASSSLAGGVNNEQFF
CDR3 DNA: TGTGCCAGCAGTTCTCTAGCGGGAGGAGTAAACAATGAGCAGTTCTTC

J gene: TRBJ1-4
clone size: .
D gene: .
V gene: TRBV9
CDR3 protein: CASSPVGVANEKLFF
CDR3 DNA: TGTGCCAGCAGCCCAGTAGGGGTGGCTAATGAAAAACTGTTTTTT

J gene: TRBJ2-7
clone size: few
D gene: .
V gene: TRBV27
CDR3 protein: CASSFRGDTYEQYF
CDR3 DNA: TGTGCCAGCTCCTTCCGCGGGGATACCTACGAGCAGTACTTC

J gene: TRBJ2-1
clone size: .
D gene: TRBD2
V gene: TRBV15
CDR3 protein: CATSRDRDPSGYNEQFF
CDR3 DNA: TGTGCCACCAGCAGAGATCGTGACCCTAGCGGCTACAATGAGCAGTTCTTC